This TCR beta chain comes out of a study of blood T cell repertoires in COVID-19. The CDR3 runs 15 residues. J gave up 5 bases and V 6 bases, and 7 bases lay outside the gene matches. Germline values: CDR1 MRHNA, CDR2 SNTAGT. Assay used: immunoSEQ multiplex PCR; TCRdb lists only in-frame clones, some missing. The sample consists of 250,000 to 300,000 clones, about 88% of them appearing once. The sequencing input was peripheral blood. The sequence was obtained from a man aged 18 to 29 with active or convalescent COVID-19. The chain has TRBV6-4 and TRBJ2-2; the match to TRBD2 covers 9 bases. The CDR3: CASSYLAGSTGELFF. As DNA, the CDR3 is TGTGCCAGCAGCTACCTAGCGGGGAGTACCGGGGAGCTGTTTTTT.